These 26 T cell receptor beta chains share one sample of origin, sequenced in a study of CD8+ T cells in alopecia areata. RNA, once extracted, was reverse transcribed into cDNA for use as the sequencing template. Using immunoSEQ multiplex PCR, the repertoire was profiled, and TCRdb retains in-frame clones only, with some absent. The table shows some 200,000 clones, with roughly 56% occurring only once. Specimen: CD8+ T cells sorted from blood. These receptors were obtained from a human donor in good health.

The chain joins TRBV27 to TRBJ2-7, with 7 bases lining up with TRBD1. The junction had 13 bases not matched to a gene; V was cut back by 5 bases and J by 3 bases. The CDR3 runs 16 residues. Germline CDR1 reads MNHEY; CDR2 reads SMNVEV (reference sequence). The CDR3 sequence is CASSPLRGQGVYEQYF. DNA of the CDR3: TGTGCCAGCAGTCCTCTCCGAGGGCAGGGGGTCTACGAGCAGTACTTC.

This chain uses TRBV20-1 with TRBJ1-5; TRBD1 agrees at 7 bases. The V segment lost 0 bases and the J segment 15 bases; nucleotides outside the gene matches: 5. Germline V gene sequence: CDR1 DFQATT, CDR2 SNEGSKA (reference sequence). CDR3 size: 11 residues. The CDR3 is CSAREGGMAHF. The CDR3 DNA reads as TGCAGTGCTAGAGAAGGGGGCATGGCGCATTTT.

The chain recombines TRBV5-6 with TRBJ2-5, with D perhaps TRBD1 (5 bases). The V gene lost 0 bases and the J gene lost 2 bases, with 11 bases spanning the gap. This CDR3 contains 15 residues. The germline gives CDR1 SGHDT, CDR2 YYEEEE. In nucleotides, the CDR3 is TGTGCCAGCAGCTTGGGGGGCTCGCTACAAGAGACCCAGTACTTC. Its protein is CASSLGGSLQETQYF.

This clone was seen once. The CDR3 DNA follows: TGTGCCAGCAGCTATCAGGGCAGGGGTGAAAACATTCAGTACTTC. This encodes CASSYQGRGENIQYF. This chain links TRBV13 with TRBJ2-4; D is possibly TRBD1 (6 bases). Per germline, CDR1 PRHDT and CDR2 FYEKMQ (reference sequence). V lost 4 bases and J 5 bases, leaving 15 bases between the germline ends. The length of the CDR3 is 15 residues.

The chain recombines TRBV30 with TRBJ1-1; D not certain. The germline CDR1 and CDR2 sequences are GTSNPN and SVGIG (reference sequence). This CDR3 spans 11 amino acids. V dropped 2 bases and J dropped 6 bases, with 7 bases sitting between them. The DNA for the CDR3 is TGTGCCTGGAGTCCCGGACCTGAAGCTTTCTTT. Its protein product is CAWSPGPEAFF.

V gene TRBV11-2 combines with J gene TRBJ2-7; D may match TRBD1 or TRBD2 (5 bases each). V lost 1 base, J lost 6 bases, and 16 bases lay in between. Germline V CDR1 and CDR2: SGHAT, FQNNGV. This CDR3 is built from 15 residues. CDR3 sequence reads: CASSLVGGGIVEQYF. CDR3 DNA: TGTGCCAGCAGCTTAGTTGGGGGTGGAATCGTCGAGCAGTACTTC.

The rearrangement links TRBV6-1 to TRBJ2-7; a weak D match, TRBD2 (6 bases). The CDR3 loop spans 13 amino acids. In germline, CDR1 is MNHNS, CDR2 SASEGT. V lost 5 bases and J 7 bases, leaving 15 bases between the germline ends. The CDR3 bases are TGTGCCAGCAGTTTGGTCCAGGCGGGAGAGCAGTACTTC. Its translation: CASSLVQAGEQYF.

The genes are TRBV5-6 and TRBJ2-7; D is unclear. Deletions cut 4 bases from V and 9 bases from J, with 20 bases between. CDR1 is SGHDT, CDR2 YYEEEE, per germline. This CDR3 is 14 amino acids long. This CDR3 is CASSPESLSDRQYF. The CDR3 DNA reads as TGTGCCAGCAGCCCGGAGAGTTTGTCCGATCGGCAGTACTTC.

J is TRBJ2-1 and V is TRBV6-5, with TRBD2 as a possible D gene (5 bases). V was pared by 0 bases and J by 4 bases, with 13 bases between. The CDR3 has 16 residues. Germline CDR1 is MNHEY and CDR2 is SVGAGI. The CDR3 DNA is TGTGCCAGCAGTTACTCGTCCAGCGGACCGTACAATGAGCAGTTCTTC. Its translation is CASSYSSSGPYNEQFF.

The chain joins TRBV11-2 to TRBJ2-1; D is undetermined. V lost 4 bases, J lost 10 bases, and 20 bases lay in between. Germline loops: CDR1 SGHAT, CDR2 FQNNGV. The CDR3 has 15 residues. CDR3 in DNA: TGTGCCAGCAGCTCAACCGTGACACCTGCCAGAGAGCAGTTCTTC. This encodes CASSSTVTPAREQFF. Supplemented by reference TRBV11-2 and TRBJ2-1, the full variable domain reads EAGVAQSPRYKIIEKRQSVAFWCNPISGHATLYWYQQILGQGPKLLIQFQNNGVVDDSQLPKDRFSAERLKGVDSTLKIQPAKLEDSAVYLCASSSTVTPAREQFFGPGTRLTVL.

This chain joins TRBV29-1 and TRBJ1-2; D gene uncertain. This CDR3 is 12 amino acids long. V lost 8 bases and J 0 bases, leaving 10 bases between the germline ends. Germline V lookup: CDR1 SQVTM, CDR2 ANQGSEA. The CDR3: CSFYRANYGYTF. DNA for the CDR3: TGCAGCTTTTACAGAGCTAACTATGGCTACACCTTC.

This sequence joins TRBV6-5 and TRBJ2-1; D gene uncertain. Trimming shortened V by 7 bases and J by 2 bases, and 15 bases separated the two germline ends. In germline, CDR1 is MNHEY, CDR2 SVGAGI. The CDR3 runs 15 residues. CDR3 sequence (DNA): TGTGCCAGCAAGGCGCTGGCCATGACCTACAATGAGCAGTTCTTC. This gives the protein CASKALAMTYNEQFF.

The V and J genes are TRBV7-8 and TRBJ1-5; D not resolved. The V end was cut by 2 bases, the J end by 0 bases, with 8 bases between. This CDR3 contains 15 residues. Germline V gene data show CDR1 as SGHVS and CDR2 as FQNEAQ. Here the CDR3 DNA reads TGTGCCAGCAGCTTAAACGGATATAGCAATCAGCCCCAGCATTTT. It encodes CASSLNGYSNQPQHF.

The gene calls are TRBV4-1 and TRBJ2-7, with D unclear. Looked up from germline, CDR1 is MGHRA and CDR2 is YSYEKL. V was trimmed by 2 bases and J by 0 bases, leaving 5 bases between them. This CDR3 is built from 13 residues. The CDR3 is CASSQQSSYEQYF. The CDR3 DNA is TGCGCCAGCAGCCAACAGAGCTCCTACGAGCAGTACTTC.

This clone was counted only a few times. The chain uses TRBV15 and TRBJ2-7; maybe TRBD1 (5 bases). The CDR3 is 17 amino acids. Trimming took off 2 bases at V and 2 bases at J, with 19 bases between the two ends. Germline V CDR1 and CDR2: LNHNV, YYDKDF (reference sequence). The CDR3 sequence: CATSRRSRAPLPYEQYF. CDR3 sequence (DNA): TGTGCCACCAGCAGACGATCCAGGGCCCCCCTTCCCTACGAGCAGTACTTC.

This clone appeared once. The rearrangement links TRBV23-1 to TRBJ2-1; 9 bases agree with TRBD1. TRBV23-1 is an ORF, and what it does is uncertain. The CDR3 extends over 13 amino acids. The junction had 8 bases not matched to a gene; V was cut back by 8 bases and J by 9 bases. CDR3 loop: CASWTTGGFEQFF. The DNA of the CDR3 is TGCGCCAGCTGGACAACAGGGGGCTTTGAGCAGTTCTTC.

The V call is TRBV29-1, the J call TRBJ1-1, with D hard to call. The ends were cut back, 4 bases at V and 2 bases at J, with 5 bases in the middle. The germline CDR1 and CDR2 sequences are SQVTM and ANQGSEA. This CDR3 comprises 11 residues. The CDR3 reads CSVAINTEAFF. The CDR3 DNA reads TGCAGCGTTGCTATTAACACTGAAGCTTTCTTT.

The chain employs TRBV5-4 and TRBJ2-7; D is unclear. Germline V lookup: CDR1 SGHNT, CDR2 YYREEE (reference sequence). V lost 1 base to trimming and J lost 0 bases, with 8 bases between them. CDR3 length: 14 residues. The CDR3 spells CASSLLGFSYEQYF. In DNA, the CDR3 is TGTGCCAGCAGCTTGTTGGGATTCTCCTACGAGCAGTACTTC.

V and J are TRBV29-1 and TRBJ2-1; 10 nucleotides align to TRBD1. Trimming took 2 bases from V and 5 from J; bases not matched to a gene: 6. The CDR3 sequence is 15 residues long. Per germline, CDR1 SQVTM and CDR2 ANQGSEA. CDR3 DNA sequence: TGCAGCGTTGAAACTTGGGACAGGGGAGACAATGAGCAGTTCTTC. This encodes CSVETWDRGDNEQFF.

The chain combines TRBV2 with TRBJ1-2; the D gene is possibly TRBD1 (6 bases). The CDR3 sequence is 14 residues long. V was cut by 2 bases and J by 4 bases, with 11 bases left in between. The germline V gene encodes CDR1 SNHLY and CDR2 FYNNEI. CDR3 nucleotide sequence: TGTGCCAGCAGTGAACGGGGGGCGCGCTATGGCTACACCTTC. This sequence encodes CASSERGARYGYTF.

Many counts were recorded for this clone. CDR3 nucleotide sequence: TGCGCCAGCAGTCCGGGACATGAAATTCTGAACACTGAAGCTTTCTTT. Translation: CASSPGHEILNTEAFF. The genes are TRBV23-1 and TRBJ1-1; D is possibly TRBD1 (6 bases). TRBV23-1 is labeled an ORF, and its function is uncertain. Trimming removed 4 bases at V and 0 bases at J, with 15 bases between. The length of the CDR3 is 16 residues.

The V call is TRBV5-1, the J call TRBJ1-2, with a tentative D call TRBD1 (6 bases). The CDR3 totals 13 residues. The germline gives CDR1 SGHRS, CDR2 YFSETQ. V lost 1 base to trimming and J lost 4 bases, with 8 bases between them. The CDR3 region is CASSLTGSYGYTF. The CDR3 DNA follows: TGCGCCAGCAGCTTGACAGGGAGCTATGGCTACACCTTC. Using reference TRBV5-1 and TRBJ1-2 for the parts outside the CDR3, the full variable domain is KAGVTQTPRYLIKTRGQQVTLSCSPISGHRSVSWYQQTPGQGLQFLFEYFSETQRNKGNFPGRFSGRQFSNSRSEMNVSTLELGDSALYLCASSLTGSYGYTFGSGTRLTVV.

The rearrangement joins TRBV5-1 to TRBJ2-1; D unclear. The CDR3 sequence is 13 residues long. Germline values: CDR1 SGHRS, CDR2 YFSETQ. The V end was cut by 4 bases, the J end by 8 bases, with 13 bases between. DNA for the CDR3: TGCGCCAGCAGCCCCGCCCGGCCGGATGAGCAGTTCTTC. Amino acids: CASSPARPDEQFF. The full variable domain, completed using reference TRBV5-1 and TRBJ2-1, is KAGVTQTPRYLIKTRGQQVTLSCSPISGHRSVSWYQQTPGQGLQFLFEYFSETQRNKGNFPGRFSGRQFSNSRSEMNVSTLELGDSALYLCASSPARPDEQFFGPGTRLTVL.

This clone was seen only a few times. CDR3: CAASETSEREQYF. The CDR3, as DNA: TGTGCCGCCAGTGAGACTAGCGAACGCGAGCAGTACTTC. V gene TRBV7-9 combines with J gene TRBJ2-7; TRBD2 agrees at 8 bases. Trimming cost V 11 bases and J 6 bases; bases outside gene matches: 12. This CDR3 has 13 residues. Germline CDR1 reads SEHNR; CDR2 reads FQNEAQ (reference sequence).

This clone was seen a few times. The rearrangement joins TRBV27 to TRBJ2-5; 9 positions match TRBD1. The CDR3 runs 15 residues. V lost 4 bases and J lost 3; bases outside the gene matches: 6. Germline-derived CDR1 and CDR2 are MNHEY and SMNVEV (reference sequence). This chain's CDR3 is CASSSDRGSKETQYF. The CDR3 DNA follows: TGTGCCAGCAGTTCTGACAGGGGGTCGAAAGAGACCCAGTACTTC.

The chain recombines TRBV11-2 with TRBJ2-3, with 11 bases aligning to TRBD2. The CDR3 runs 16 residues. Unmatched junction bases numbered 7, after V lost 3 bases and J lost 5 bases. The germline V gene encodes CDR1 SGHAT and CDR2 FQNNGV. CDR3: CASSLGGLAGGDTQYF. DNA of the CDR3: TGTGCCAGCAGCTTGGGCGGTCTAGCGGGAGGAGATACGCAGTATTTT.